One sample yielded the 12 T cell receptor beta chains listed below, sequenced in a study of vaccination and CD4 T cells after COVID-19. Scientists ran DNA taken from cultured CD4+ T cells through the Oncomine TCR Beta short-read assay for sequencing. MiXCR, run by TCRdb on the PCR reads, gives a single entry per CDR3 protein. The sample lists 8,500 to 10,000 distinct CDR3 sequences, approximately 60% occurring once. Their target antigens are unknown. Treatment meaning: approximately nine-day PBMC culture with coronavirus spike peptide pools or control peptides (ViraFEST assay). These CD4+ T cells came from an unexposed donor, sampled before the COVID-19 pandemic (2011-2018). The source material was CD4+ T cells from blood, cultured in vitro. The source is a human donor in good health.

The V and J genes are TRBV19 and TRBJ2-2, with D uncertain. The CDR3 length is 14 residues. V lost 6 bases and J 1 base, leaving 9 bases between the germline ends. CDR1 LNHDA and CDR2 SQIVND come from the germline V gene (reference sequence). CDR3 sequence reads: CASRPHQNTGELFF. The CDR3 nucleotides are TGTGCCAGTAGGCCACACCAGAACACCGGGGAGCTGTTTTTT.

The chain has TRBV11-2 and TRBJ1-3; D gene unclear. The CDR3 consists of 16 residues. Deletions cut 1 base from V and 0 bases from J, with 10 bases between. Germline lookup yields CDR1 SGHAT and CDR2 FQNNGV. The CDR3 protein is CASSLVAASSGNTIYF. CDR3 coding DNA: TGTGCCAGCAGCTTAGTGGCCGCGAGCTCTGGAAACACCATATATTTT.

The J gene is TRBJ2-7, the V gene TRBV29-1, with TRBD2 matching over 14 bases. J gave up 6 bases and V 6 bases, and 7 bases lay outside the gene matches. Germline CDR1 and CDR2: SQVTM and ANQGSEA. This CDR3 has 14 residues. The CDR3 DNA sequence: TGCAGCGTCGCAGGGACTAGCGGGAGTAGCGAGCAGTACTTC. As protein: CSVAGTSGSSEQYF.

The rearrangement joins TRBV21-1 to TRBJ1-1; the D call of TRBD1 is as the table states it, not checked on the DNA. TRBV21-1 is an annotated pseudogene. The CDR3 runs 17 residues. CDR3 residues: CASSKGIAGAQNTEAFF. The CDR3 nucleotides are TGTGCCAGCAGCAAAGGGATAGCAGGGGCCCAGAACACTGAAGCTTTCTTT.

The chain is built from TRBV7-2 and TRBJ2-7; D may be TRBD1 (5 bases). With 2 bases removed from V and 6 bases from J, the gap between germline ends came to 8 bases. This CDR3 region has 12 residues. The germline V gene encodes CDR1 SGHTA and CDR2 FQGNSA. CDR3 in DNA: TGTGCCAGCAGCTTACCAGGGTCCGAGCAGTACTTC. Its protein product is CASSLPGSEQYF. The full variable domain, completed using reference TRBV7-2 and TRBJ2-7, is GAGVSQSPSNKVTEKGKDVELRCDPISGHTALYWYRQSLGQGLEFLIYFQGNSAPDKSGLPSDRFSAERTGGSVSTLTIQRTQQEDSAVYLCASSLPGSEQYFGPGTRLTVT.

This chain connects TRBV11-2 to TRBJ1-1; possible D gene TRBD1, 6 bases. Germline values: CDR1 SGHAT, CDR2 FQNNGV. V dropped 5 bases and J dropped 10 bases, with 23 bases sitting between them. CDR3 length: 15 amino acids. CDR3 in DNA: TGTGCCAGCAGCCTAGGACAGTCTTACCTTTTAGGAGCTTTCTTT. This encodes CASSLGQSYLLGAFF.

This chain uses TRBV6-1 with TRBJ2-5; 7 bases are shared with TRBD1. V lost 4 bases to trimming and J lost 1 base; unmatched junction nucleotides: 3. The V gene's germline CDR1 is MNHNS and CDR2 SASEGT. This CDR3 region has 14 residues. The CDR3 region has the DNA TGTGCCAGCAGTGGGGGACAGCTCCAAGAGACCCAGTACTTC. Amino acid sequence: CASSGGQLQETQYF.

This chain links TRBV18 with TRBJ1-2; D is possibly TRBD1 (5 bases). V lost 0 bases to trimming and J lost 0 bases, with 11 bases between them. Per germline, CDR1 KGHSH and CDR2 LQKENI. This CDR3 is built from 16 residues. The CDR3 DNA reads TGTGCCAGCTCACCACCCTCGAGGGGTTCTAACTATGGCTACACCTTC. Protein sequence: CASSPPSRGSNYGYTF.

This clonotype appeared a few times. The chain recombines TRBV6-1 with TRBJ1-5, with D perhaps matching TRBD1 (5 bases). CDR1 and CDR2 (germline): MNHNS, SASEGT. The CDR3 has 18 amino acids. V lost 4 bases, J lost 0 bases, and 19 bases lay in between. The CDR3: CASSGIPPGLNSNQPQHF. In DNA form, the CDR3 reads TGTGCCAGCAGTGGAATTCCGCCGGGACTTAATAGCAATCAGCCCCAGCATTTT.

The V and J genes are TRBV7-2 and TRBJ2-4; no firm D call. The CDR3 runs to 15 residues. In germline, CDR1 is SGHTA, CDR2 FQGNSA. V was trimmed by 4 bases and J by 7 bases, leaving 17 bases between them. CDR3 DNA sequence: TGTGCCAGCAGCTATTCCATCCTCCCGGGTAACATTCAGTACTTC. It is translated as CASSYSILPGNIQYF.

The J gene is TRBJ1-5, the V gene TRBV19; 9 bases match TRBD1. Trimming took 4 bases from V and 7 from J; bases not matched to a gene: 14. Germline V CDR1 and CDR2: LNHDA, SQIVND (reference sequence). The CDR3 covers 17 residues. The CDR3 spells CASSNWDRAEVEQPQHF. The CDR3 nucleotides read TGTGCCAGTAGTAACTGGGACAGGGCGGAGGTTGAGCAGCCCCAGCATTTT.

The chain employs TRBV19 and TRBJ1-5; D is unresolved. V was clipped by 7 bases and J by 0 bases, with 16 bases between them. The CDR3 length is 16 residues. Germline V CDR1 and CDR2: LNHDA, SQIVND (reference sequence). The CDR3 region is CASKIRATGSNQPQHF. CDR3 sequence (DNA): TGTGCCAGTAAGATACGGGCGACGGGTAGCAATCAGCCCCAGCATTTT.